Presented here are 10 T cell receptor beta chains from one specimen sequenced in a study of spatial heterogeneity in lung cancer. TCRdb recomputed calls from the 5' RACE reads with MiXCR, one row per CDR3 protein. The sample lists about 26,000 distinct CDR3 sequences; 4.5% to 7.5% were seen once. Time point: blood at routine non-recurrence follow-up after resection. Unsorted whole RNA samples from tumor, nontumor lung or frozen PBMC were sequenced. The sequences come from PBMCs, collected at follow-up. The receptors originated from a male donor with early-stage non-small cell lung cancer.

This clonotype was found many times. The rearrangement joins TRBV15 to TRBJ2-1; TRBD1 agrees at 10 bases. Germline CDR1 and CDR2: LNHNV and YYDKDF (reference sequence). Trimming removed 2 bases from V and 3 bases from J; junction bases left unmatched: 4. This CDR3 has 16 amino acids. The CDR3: CATSRPGQGIYNEQFF. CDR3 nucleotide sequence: TGTGCCACCAGCAGACCGGGACAGGGGATCTACAATGAGCAGTTCTTC.

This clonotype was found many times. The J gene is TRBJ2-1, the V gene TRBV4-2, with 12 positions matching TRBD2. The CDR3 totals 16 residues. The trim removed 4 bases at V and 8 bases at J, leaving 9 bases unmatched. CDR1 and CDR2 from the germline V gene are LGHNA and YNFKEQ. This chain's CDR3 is CASSRMGLAGVHEQFF. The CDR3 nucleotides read TGTGCCAGCAGCCGGATGGGACTAGCGGGTGTACATGAGCAGTTCTTC.

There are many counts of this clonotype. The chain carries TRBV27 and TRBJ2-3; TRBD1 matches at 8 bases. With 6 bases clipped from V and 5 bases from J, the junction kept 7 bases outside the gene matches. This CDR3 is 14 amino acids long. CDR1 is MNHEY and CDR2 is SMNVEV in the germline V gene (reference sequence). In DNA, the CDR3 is TGTGCCAGCAGAAGACAGGGGACAATAGATACGCAGTATTTT. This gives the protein CASRRQGTIDTQYF.

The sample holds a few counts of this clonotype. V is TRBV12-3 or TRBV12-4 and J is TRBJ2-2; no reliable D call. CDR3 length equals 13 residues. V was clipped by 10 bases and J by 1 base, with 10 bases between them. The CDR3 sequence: CATRGRNTGELFF. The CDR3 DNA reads TGTGCCACCCGAGGACGGAACACCGGGGAGCTGTTTTTT.

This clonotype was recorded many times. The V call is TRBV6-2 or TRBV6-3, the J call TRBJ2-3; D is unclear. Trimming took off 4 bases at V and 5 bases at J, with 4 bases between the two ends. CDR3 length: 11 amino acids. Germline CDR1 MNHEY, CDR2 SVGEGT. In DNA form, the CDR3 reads TGTGCCAGCAGTTTGAGAGATACGCAGTATTTT. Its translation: CASSLRDTQYF.

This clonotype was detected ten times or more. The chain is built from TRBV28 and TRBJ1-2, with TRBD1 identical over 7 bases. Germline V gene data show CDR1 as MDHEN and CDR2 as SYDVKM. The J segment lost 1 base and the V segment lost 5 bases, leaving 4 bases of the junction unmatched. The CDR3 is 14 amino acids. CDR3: CASSSGQDNYGYTF. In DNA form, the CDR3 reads TGTGCCAGCAGTAGTGGACAGGATAACTATGGCTACACCTTC.

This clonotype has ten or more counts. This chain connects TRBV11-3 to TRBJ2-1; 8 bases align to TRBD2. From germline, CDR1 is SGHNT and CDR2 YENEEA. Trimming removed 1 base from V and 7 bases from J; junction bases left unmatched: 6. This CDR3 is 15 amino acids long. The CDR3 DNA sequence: TGTGCCAGCAGCTTAGGAGCGGGAGAAAGGAATGAGCAGTTCTTC. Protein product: CASSLGAGERNEQFF. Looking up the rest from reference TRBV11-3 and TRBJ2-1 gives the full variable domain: EAGVVQSPRYKIIEKKQPVAFWCNPISGHNTLYWYLQNLGQGPELLIRYENEEAVDDSQLPKDRFSAERLKGVDSTLKIQPAELGDSAVYLCASSLGAGERNEQFFGPGTRLTVL.

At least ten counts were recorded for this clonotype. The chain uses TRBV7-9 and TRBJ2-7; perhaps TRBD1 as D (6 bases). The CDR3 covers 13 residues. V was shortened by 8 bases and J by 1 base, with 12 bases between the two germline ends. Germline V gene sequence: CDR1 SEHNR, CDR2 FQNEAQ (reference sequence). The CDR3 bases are TGTGCCAGCCAGAGAGGACAGTCCTACGAGCAGTACTTC. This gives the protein CASQRGQSYEQYF.

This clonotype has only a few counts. The CDR3 loop is CASSLEAGDYGELFF. In nucleotides, the CDR3 is TGCGCCAGCAGCTTGGAGGCAGGGGATTACGGGGAGCTGTTTTTT. The V gene is TRBV5-1, the J gene TRBJ2-2; TRBD1 might be the D (6 bases). The CDR3 runs to 15 residues. Germline CDR1 and CDR2: SGHRS and YFSETQ. V was clipped by 0 bases and J by 7 bases, with 13 bases between them.

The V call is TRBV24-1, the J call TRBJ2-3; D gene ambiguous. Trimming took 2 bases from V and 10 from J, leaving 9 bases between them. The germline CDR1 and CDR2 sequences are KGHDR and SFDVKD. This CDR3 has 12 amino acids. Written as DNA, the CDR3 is TGTGCCACCAGTGATTCACAAGTCCCGCAGTATTTT. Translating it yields CATSDSQVPQYF.